The present T cell receptor beta chain was sequenced within a study of Ad26.COV2.S vaccination and SARS-CoV-2 variants. Looking at the study overall: Administration of Ad26.COV2.S was intramuscular, either once or twice 56 days apart. Study results and limitations: After vaccination, reports described spike-specific CD8+ and CD4+ T cell responses as showing substantial breadth.

The CDR3 runs 18 residues. Germline trimming cut 1 base from V and 6 bases from J; bases unmatched to any gene: 12. The germline CDR1 and CDR2 sequences are SGDLS and YYNGEE. Assay used: immunoSEQ multiplex PCR; TCRdb lists only in-frame clones, some missing. The table records approximately 480,000 clones, around 88% of them present only once. Treatment here: around 19 received Ad26.COV2.S at low or high dose, single or two shots; about 5 received placebo; per-sample allocation not given. Repertoires come from day 63 after the first vaccine or placebo injection. This clone turned up a few times. Its cognate antigen is unknown.

V and J are TRBV9 and TRBJ2-2; 10 bases agree with TRBD1. The clonotype originates from a person aged 18 to 65 who received the Ad26.COV2.S COVID-19 vaccine or a placebo. The sample here was peripheral blood, taken in a trial of Ad26.COV2.S vaccine versus placebo. Here the CDR3 DNA reads TGTGCCAGCAGCGTAACGGTATTGGGACAGGGGTCCGCCGGGGAGCTGTTTTTT. Protein product: CASSVTVLGQGSAGELFF.